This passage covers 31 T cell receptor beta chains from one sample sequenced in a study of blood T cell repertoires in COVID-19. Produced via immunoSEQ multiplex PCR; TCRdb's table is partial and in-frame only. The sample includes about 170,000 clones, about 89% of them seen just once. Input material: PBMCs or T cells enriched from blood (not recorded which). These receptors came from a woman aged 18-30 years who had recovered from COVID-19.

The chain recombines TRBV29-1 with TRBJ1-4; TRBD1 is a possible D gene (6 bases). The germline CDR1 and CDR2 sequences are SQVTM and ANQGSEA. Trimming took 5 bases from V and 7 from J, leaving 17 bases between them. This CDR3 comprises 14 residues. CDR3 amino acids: CSVREAGAGEKLFF. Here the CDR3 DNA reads TGCAGCGTTAGGGAGGCGGGGGCAGGTGAAAAACTGTTTTTT.

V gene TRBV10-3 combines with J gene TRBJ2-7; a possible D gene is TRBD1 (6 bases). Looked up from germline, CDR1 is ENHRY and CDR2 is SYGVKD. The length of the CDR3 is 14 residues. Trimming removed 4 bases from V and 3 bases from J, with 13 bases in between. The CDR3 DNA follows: TGTGCCATCAGTGGGTACCGGGACAACTACGAGCAGTACTTC. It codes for CAISGYRDNYEQYF.

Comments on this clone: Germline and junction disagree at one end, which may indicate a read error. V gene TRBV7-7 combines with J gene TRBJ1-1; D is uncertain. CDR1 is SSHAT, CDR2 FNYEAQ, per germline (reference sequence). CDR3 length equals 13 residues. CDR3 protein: CASSFAINTEAFF. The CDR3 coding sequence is TGTGCTAGCAGCTTTGCGATCAACACTGAAGCTTTCTTT.

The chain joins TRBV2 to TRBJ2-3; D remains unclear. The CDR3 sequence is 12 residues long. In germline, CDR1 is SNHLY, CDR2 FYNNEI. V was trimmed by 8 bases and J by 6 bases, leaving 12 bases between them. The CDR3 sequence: CASGQIRDTQYF. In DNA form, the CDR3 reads TGTGCCAGCGGTCAGATCAGGGATACGCAGTATTTT.

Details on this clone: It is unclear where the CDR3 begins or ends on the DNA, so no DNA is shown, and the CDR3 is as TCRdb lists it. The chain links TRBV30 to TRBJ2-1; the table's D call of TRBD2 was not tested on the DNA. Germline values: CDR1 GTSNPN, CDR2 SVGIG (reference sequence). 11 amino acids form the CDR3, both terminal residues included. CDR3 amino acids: CAWSVGAGSVF.

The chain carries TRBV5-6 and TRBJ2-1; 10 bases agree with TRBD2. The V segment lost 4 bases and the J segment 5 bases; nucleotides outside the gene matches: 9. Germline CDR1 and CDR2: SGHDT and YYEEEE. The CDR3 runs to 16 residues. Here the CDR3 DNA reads TGTGCCAGCAGCGACTATTGGACTAGCGGAGACAATGAGCAGTTCTTC. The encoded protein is CASSDYWTSGDNEQFF.

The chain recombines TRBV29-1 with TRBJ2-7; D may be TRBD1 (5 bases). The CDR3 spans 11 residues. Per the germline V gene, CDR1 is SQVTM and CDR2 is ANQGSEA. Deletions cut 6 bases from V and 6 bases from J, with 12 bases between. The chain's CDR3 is CSVTTVTEQYF. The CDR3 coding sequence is TGCAGCGTCACGACAGTTACCGAGCAGTACTTC.

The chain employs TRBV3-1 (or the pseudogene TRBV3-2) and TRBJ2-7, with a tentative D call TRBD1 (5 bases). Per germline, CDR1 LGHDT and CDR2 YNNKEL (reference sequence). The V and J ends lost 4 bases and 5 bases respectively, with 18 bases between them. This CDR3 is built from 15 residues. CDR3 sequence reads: CASSPFGAGRDEQYF. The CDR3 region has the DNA TGTGCCAGCAGCCCCTTTGGGGCAGGCCGGGACGAGCAGTACTTC.

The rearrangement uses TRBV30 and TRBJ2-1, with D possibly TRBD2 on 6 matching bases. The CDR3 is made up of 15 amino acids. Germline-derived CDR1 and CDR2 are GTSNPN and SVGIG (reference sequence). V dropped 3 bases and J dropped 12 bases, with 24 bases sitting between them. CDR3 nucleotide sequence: TGTGCCTGGAGGGTTTCAGGCGGTAGTATGGGGGGGCAGTTCTTC. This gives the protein CAWRVSGGSMGGQFF.

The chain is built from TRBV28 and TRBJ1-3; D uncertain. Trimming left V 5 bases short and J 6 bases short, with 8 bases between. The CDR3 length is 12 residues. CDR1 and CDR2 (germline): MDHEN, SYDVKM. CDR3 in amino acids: CASSSSINTIYF. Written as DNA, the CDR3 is TGTGCCAGCAGTAGTTCTATAAACACCATATATTTT.

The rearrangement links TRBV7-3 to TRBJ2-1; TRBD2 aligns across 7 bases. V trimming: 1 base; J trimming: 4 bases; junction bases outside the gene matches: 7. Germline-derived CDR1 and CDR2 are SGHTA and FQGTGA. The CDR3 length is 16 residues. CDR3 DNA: TGTGCCAGCAGCTTAAGTCAAGCGGGACTGTACAATGAGCAGTTCTTC. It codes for CASSLSQAGLYNEQFF.

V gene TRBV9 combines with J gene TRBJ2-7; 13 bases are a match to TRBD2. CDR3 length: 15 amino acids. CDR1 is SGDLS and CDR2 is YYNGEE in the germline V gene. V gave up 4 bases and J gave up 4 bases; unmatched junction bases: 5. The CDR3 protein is CASSSGTSGNYEQYF. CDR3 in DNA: TGTGCCAGCAGCTCCGGGACTAGCGGGAATTACGAGCAGTACTTC.

CDR3 amino acids: CASSQLQSTDTQYF. CDR3 nucleotide sequence: TGTGCCAGCAGCCAGTTGCAGTCCACAGATACGCAGTATTTT. V is TRBV3-1 (or the pseudogene TRBV3-2) and J is TRBJ2-3; D gene unclear. V lost 3 bases to trimming and J lost 2 bases, with 9 bases between them. Germline V gene lookup returns CDR1 LGHDT and CDR2 YNNKEL (reference sequence). This CDR3 is 14 amino acids long.

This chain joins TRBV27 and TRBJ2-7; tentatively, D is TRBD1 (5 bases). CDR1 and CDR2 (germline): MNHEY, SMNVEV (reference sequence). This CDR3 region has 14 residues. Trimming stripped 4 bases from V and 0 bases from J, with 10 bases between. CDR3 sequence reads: CASSWQGDSYEQYF. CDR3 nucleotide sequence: TGTGCCAGCAGTTGGCAGGGTGACTCCTACGAGCAGTACTTC.

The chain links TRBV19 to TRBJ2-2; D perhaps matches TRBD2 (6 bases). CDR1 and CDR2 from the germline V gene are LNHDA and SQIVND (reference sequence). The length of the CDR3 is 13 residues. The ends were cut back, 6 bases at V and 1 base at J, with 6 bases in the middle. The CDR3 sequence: CASRRGNTGELFF. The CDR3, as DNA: TGTGCCAGTAGGCGGGGGAACACCGGGGAGCTGTTTTTT. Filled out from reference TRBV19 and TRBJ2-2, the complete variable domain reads DGGITQSPKYLFRKEGQNVTLSCEQNLNHDAMYWYRQDPGQGLRLIYYSQIVNDFQKGDIAEGYSVSREKKESFPLTVTSAQKNPTAFYLCASRRGNTGELFFGEGSRLTVL.

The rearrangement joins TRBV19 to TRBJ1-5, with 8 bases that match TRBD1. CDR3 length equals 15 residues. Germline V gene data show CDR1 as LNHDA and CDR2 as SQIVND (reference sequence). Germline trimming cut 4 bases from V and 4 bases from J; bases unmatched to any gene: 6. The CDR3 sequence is CASSTYRGSNQPQHF. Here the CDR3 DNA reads TGTGCCAGTAGTACCTACAGGGGGTCAAATCAGCCCCAGCATTTT.

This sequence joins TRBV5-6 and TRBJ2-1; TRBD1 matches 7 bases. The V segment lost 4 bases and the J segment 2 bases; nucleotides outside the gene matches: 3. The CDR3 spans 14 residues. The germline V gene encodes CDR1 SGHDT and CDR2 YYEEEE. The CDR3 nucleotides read TGTGCCAGCAGCCGAGGGACAGCCTACAATGAGCAGTTCTTC. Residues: CASSRGTAYNEQFF.

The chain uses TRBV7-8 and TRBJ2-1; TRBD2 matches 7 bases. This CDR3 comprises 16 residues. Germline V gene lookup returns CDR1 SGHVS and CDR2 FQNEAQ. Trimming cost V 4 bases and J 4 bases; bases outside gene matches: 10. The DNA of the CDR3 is TGTGCCAGCAGCTCGAAGCGGGGTACCACTTACAATGAGCAGTTCTTC. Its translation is CASSSKRGTTYNEQFF.

This chain's CDR3 is CASSLSSAGGDHYGYTF. The CDR3 DNA follows: TGTGCCAGCAGTTTATCCTCCGCGGGCGGGGACCACTATGGCTACACCTTC. The chain employs TRBV27 and TRBJ1-2, with D tentatively TRBD1 (5 bases). This CDR3 is 17 amino acids long. V dropped 0 bases and J dropped 3 bases, with 17 bases sitting between them. CDR1 is MNHEY and CDR2 is SMNVEV in the germline V gene (reference sequence).

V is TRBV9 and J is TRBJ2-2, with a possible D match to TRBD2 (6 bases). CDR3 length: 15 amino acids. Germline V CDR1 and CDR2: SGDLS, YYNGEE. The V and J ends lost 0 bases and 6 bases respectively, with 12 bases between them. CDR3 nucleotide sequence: TGTGCCAGCAGCGTAGACCCCTGGGGGGCCGGGGAGCTGTTTTTT. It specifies CASSVDPWGAGELFF.

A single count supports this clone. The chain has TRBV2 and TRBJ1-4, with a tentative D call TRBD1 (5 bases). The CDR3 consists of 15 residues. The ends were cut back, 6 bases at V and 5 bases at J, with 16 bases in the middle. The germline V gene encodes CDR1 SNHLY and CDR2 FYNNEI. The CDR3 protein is CASRVPRDSNEKLFF. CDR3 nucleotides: TGTGCCAGCAGGGTCCCCAGGGATTCGAATGAAAAACTGTTTTTT.

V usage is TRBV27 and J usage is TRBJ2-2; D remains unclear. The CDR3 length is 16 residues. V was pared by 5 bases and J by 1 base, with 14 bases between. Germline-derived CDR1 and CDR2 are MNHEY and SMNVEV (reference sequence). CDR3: CASSPRPTLNTGELFF. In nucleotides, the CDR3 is TGTGCCAGCAGTCCCCGCCCCACTCTGAACACCGGGGAGCTGTTTTTT.

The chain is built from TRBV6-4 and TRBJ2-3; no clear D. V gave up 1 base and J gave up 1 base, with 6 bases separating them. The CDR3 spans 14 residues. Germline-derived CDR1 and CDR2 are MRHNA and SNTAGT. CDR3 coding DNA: TGTGCCAGCAGTGACTTGGCGGGCACAGATACGCAGTATTTT. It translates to CASSDLAGTDTQYF.

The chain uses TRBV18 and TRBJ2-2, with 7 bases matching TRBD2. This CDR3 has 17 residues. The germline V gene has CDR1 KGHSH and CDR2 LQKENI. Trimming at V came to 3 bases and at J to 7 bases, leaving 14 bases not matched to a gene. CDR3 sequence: CASSPSGGRARIGELFF. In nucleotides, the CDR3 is TGTGCCAGCTCACCTTCGGGTGGGAGGGCCCGAATCGGGGAGCTGTTTTTT.

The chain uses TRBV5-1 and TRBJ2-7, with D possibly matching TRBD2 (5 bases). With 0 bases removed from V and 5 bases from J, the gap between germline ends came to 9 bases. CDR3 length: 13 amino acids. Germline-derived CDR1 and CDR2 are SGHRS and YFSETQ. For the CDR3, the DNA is TGCGCCAGCAGCTTGGGGACTGCCGACGAGCAGTACTTC. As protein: CASSLGTADEQYF.

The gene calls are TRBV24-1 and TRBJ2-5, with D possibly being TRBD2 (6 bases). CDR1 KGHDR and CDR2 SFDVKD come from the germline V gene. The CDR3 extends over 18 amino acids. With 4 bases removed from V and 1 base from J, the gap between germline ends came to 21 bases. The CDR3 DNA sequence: TGTGCCACCAGTGACCTAATCTCTACCGCGGGACGCCAAGAGACCCAGTACTTC. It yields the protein CATSDLISTAGRQETQYF.

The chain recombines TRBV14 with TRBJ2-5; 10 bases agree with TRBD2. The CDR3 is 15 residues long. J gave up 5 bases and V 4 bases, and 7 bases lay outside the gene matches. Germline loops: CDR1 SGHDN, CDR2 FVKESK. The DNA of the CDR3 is TGTGCCAGCAGCCCTGGGACTAGCGTTCCGGAGACCCAGTACTTC. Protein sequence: CASSPGTSVPETQYF.

The chain's CDR3 is CASSPGAGNQETQYF. CDR3 coding DNA: TGTGCCAGCTCCCCTGGGGCGGGGAATCAAGAGACCCAGTACTTC. The J gene is TRBJ2-5, the V gene TRBV18, with D perhaps TRBD2 (6 bases). Germline assignment: CDR1 KGHSH and CDR2 LQKENI. Between the trimmed V and J ends, which lost 6 bases and 2 bases, there was a span of 16 bases. The CDR3 is 15 residues long.

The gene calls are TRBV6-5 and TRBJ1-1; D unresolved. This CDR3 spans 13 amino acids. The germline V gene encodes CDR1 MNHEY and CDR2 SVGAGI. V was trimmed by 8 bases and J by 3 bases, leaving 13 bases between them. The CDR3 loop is CASGREGDTEAFF. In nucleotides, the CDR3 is TGTGCCAGCGGTCGGGAGGGAGACACTGAAGCTTTCTTT.

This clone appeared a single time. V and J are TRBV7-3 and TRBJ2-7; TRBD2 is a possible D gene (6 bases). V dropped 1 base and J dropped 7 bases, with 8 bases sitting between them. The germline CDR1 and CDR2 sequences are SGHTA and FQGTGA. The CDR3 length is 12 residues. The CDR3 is CASSLNREEQYF. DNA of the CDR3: TGTGCCAGCAGCTTAAACCGGGAGGAGCAGTACTTC.

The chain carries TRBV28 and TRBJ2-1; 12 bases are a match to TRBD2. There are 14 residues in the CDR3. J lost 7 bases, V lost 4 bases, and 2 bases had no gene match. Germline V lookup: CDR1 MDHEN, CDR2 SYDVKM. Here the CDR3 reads CASSSSGRVNEQFF. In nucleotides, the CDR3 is TGTGCCAGCAGTTCTAGCGGGAGGGTAAATGAGCAGTTCTTC.